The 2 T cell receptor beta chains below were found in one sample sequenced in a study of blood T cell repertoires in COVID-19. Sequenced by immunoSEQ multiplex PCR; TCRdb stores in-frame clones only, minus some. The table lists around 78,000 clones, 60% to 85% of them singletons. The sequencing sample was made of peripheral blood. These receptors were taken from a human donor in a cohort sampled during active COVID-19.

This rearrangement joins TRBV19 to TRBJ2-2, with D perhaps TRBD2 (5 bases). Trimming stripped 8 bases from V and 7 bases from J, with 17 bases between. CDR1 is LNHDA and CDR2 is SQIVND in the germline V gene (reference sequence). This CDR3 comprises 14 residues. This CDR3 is CASPSPPGNGELFF. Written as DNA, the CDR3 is TGTGCCAGTCCTTCCCCTCCGGGGAACGGGGAGCTGTTTTTT.

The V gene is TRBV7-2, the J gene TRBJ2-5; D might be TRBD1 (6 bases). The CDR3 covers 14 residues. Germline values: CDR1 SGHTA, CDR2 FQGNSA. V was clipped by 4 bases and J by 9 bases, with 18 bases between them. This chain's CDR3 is CASSSRTVGASQYF. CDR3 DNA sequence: TGTGCCAGCAGCTCAAGGACAGTTGGGGCGTCCCAGTACTTC.